These 27 T cell receptor beta chains share one sample of origin, sequenced in a study of cytomegalovirus exposure and HLA in healthy donors. The PCR made use of 60 Vbeta and 13 Jbeta primers. Data came from immunoSEQ multiplex PCR; TCRdb stores just in-frame clones and leaves some out. The repertoire holds 140,000 or so clones, with about 82% as singletons. The specimen was PBMCs. These receptors were collected from a male donor in good health and CMV-seronegative.

The chain links TRBV7-9 to TRBJ1-2; D unclear. The CDR3 is 13 amino acids. CDR1 is SEHNR, CDR2 FQNEAQ, per germline (reference sequence). V lost 4 bases, J lost 6 bases, and 12 bases lay in between. In DNA, the CDR3 is TGTGCCAGCAGCTATCATGAAGCGGATGGCTACACCTTC. It specifies CASSYHEADGYTF.

This chain uses TRBV7-9 with TRBJ1-1; D remains ambiguous. This CDR3 spans 14 amino acids. V was trimmed by 5 bases and J by 0 bases, leaving 10 bases between them. Per the germline V gene, CDR1 is SEHNR and CDR2 is FQNEAQ (reference sequence). The CDR3 DNA sequence: TGTGCCAGCAGCCGGGGAGGTTTGAACACTGAAGCTTTCTTT. Its translation: CASSRGGLNTEAFF.

The chain has TRBV30 and TRBJ2-5; D is perhaps TRBD1 (6 bases). Germline-derived CDR1 and CDR2 are GTSNPN and SVGIG (reference sequence). CDR3 length: 13 amino acids. Trimming cost V 2 bases and J 1 base, with 8 bases left between them. CDR3 nucleotides: TGTGCCTGGAGTAGACAGGTCCAAGAGACCCAGTACTTC. This sequence encodes CAWSRQVQETQYF.

V gene TRBV2 combines with J gene TRBJ2-6; the D gene is possibly TRBD1 (6 bases). With 2 bases removed from V and 0 bases from J, the gap between germline ends came to 17 bases. The CDR3 sequence is 19 residues long. Germline V lookup: CDR1 SNHLY, CDR2 FYNNEI. CDR3 bases: TGTGCCAGCAGTGAAATACTAGGGACACCGAACTCTGGGGCCAACGTCCTGACTTTC. Amino acid sequence: CASSEILGTPNSGANVLTF.

The chain employs TRBV7-9 and TRBJ2-1, with 9 bases identical to TRBD2. Trimming cost V 5 bases and J 7 bases; bases outside gene matches: 12. CDR1 is SEHNR and CDR2 is FQNEAQ in the germline V gene (reference sequence). The CDR3 runs 16 residues. CDR3: CASSGWASGGQNEQFF. The CDR3 DNA is TGTGCCAGCAGCGGGTGGGCCAGCGGGGGGCAAAATGAGCAGTTCTTC.

In this sample, this clone turned up a few times. This chain links TRBV4-3 with TRBJ2-7, with TRBD2 identical over 14 bases. The germline CDR1 and CDR2 sequences are LGHNA and YSLEER. The length of the CDR3 is 14 residues. V was pared by 4 bases and J by 7 bases, with 3 bases of the junction left unmatched. CDR3 loop: CASSPGLAGAEQYF. In DNA form, the CDR3 reads TGCGCCAGCAGCCCGGGACTAGCGGGAGCTGAGCAGTACTTC.

The rearrangement joins TRBV23-1 to TRBJ2-7; D ambiguous. TRBV23-1 is identified as an open reading frame with a role that is uncertain. This CDR3 is built from 12 residues. V lost 7 bases to trimming and J lost 0 bases, with 7 bases between them. In nucleotides, the CDR3 is TGCGCCAGCACTACCCCCTCCTACGAGCAGTACTTC. Translating it yields CASTTPSYEQYF.

V usage is TRBV30 and J usage is TRBJ2-5, with D possibly matching TRBD2 (5 bases). The J call is doubtful: the DNA matches TRBJ2-7 better. CDR1 is GTSNPN, CDR2 SVGIG, per germline (reference sequence). The CDR3 is 12 residues long. The CDR3 DNA reads TGTGCCTGGAATGGCGGCGCGGGCGAGCAGTACTTC. The encoded protein is CAWNGGAGEQYF.

This chain links TRBV7-9 with TRBJ2-1, with D maybe TRBD2 (7 bases). This CDR3 contains 16 residues. Trimming stripped 4 bases from V and 0 bases from J, with 13 bases between. In germline, CDR1 is SEHNR, CDR2 FQNEAQ (reference sequence). CDR3 region: CASSSRGGNSYNEQFF. The CDR3 DNA reads TGTGCCAGCAGCTCAAGGGGGGGAAACTCCTACAATGAGCAGTTCTTC.

This chain joins TRBV4-2 and TRBJ1-2; 7 bases align to TRBD1. The CDR3 runs to 17 residues. Germline CDR1 LGHNA, CDR2 YNFKEQ. Trimming took 1 base from V and 6 from J; bases not matched to a gene: 14. Here the CDR3 reads CASSQVTGTAMGDGYTF. Here the CDR3 DNA reads TGTGCCAGCAGCCAAGTGACCGGGACAGCGATGGGGGATGGCTACACCTTC.

This chain connects TRBV4-3 to TRBJ1-1, with D unresolved. The CDR3 is 15 residues long. V lost 4 bases to trimming and J lost 4 bases, with 16 bases between them. Germline V gives CDR1 LGHNA, CDR2 YSLEER. In DNA, the CDR3 is TGCGCCAGCAGCCCCGAAGTTGAGGGTGGCACTGAAGCTTTCTTT. It translates to CASSPEVEGGTEAFF.

In this sample, this clone turned up a few times. The chain employs TRBV30 and TRBJ2-7; D is uncertain. The CDR3 consists of 11 residues. Trimming stripped 2 bases from V and 3 bases from J, with 5 bases between. Germline V gene lookup returns CDR1 GTSNPN and CDR2 SVGIG (reference sequence). The CDR3, as DNA: TGTGCCTGGAGTAAGAGCTACGAGCAGTACTTC. Translation: CAWSKSYEQYF.

This sequence joins TRBV5-4 and TRBJ2-1; TRBD1 matches at 10 bases. The germline CDR1 and CDR2 sequences are SGHNT and YYREEE (reference sequence). Losses at the gene ends were 2 bases for V and 7 bases for J; bases not matched to a gene: 6. The CDR3 sequence is 15 residues long. The DNA of the CDR3 is TGTGCCAGCAGCTTCGAGACAGGGGGCAGGAATGAGCAGTTCTTC. Encoded protein: CASSFETGGRNEQFF.

The rearrangement uses TRBV5-4 and TRBJ1-2; D unresolved. Germline V lookup: CDR1 SGHNT, CDR2 YYREEE (reference sequence). This CDR3 comprises 16 residues. V was clipped by 1 base and J by 5 bases, with 18 bases between them. The CDR3 loop is CASSLNSVTRGYGYTF. CDR3 in DNA: TGTGCCAGCAGCTTGAACTCGGTCACGCGGGGATATGGCTACACCTTC.

The chain uses TRBV7-2 and TRBJ2-7; D uncertain. This CDR3 contains 14 residues. CDR1 and CDR2 from the germline V gene are SGHTA and FQGNSA. Trimming stripped 5 bases from V and 2 bases from J, with 13 bases between. This chain's CDR3 is CASSLVPLAYEQYF. DNA for the CDR3: TGTGCCAGCAGCCTAGTCCCCTTAGCCTACGAGCAGTACTTC.

The genes are TRBV4-3 and TRBJ2-1, with unresolved D. The V end was cut by 0 bases, the J end by 6 bases, with 12 bases between. The V gene's germline CDR1 is LGHNA and CDR2 YSLEER. CDR3 length equals 15 residues. This CDR3 reads CASSQDLITSNEQFF. CDR3 in DNA: TGCGCCAGCAGCCAAGATTTGATCACCAGCAATGAGCAGTTCTTC.

The chain is built from TRBV19 and TRBJ2-6, with D perhaps matching TRBD1 (6 bases). Germline V CDR1 and CDR2: LNHDA, SQIVND (reference sequence). The CDR3 has 15 residues. Trimming removed 6 bases at V and 0 bases at J, with 9 bases between. The CDR3 loop reads CASRRGHSGANVLTF. The CDR3 nucleotides read TGTGCCAGTAGGAGGGGACACTCTGGGGCCAACGTCCTGACTTTC.

The rearrangement uses TRBV11-1 and TRBJ2-2, with a possible D match to TRBD1 (5 bases). The germline V gene encodes CDR1 SGHAT and CDR2 FQDESV (reference sequence). The CDR3 length is 15 residues. V was cut by 3 bases and J by 8 bases, with 16 bases left in between. CDR3 region: CASSFRQGQLGELFF. In DNA, the CDR3 is TGTGCCAGCAGCTTCAGGCAGGGTCAGTTGGGGGAGCTGTTTTTT.

Details on this clone: Compared with germline, one end of the junction differs, possibly owing to a read error. The same CDR3 also results from other DNA sequences found in this sample. The chain joins TRBV7-9 to TRBJ2-5; 8 bases agree with TRBD2. CDR1 and CDR2 (germline): SEHNR, FQNEAQ (reference sequence). The CDR3 is made up of 16 amino acids. CDR3 residues: CASSLPRGLEQETQYF. CDR3 coding DNA: TGTGCCAGCAGCCTCCCCAGGGGACTAGAGCAAGAGACCCAATACTTC.

This clone came up once. The chain uses TRBV7-2 and TRBJ1-1, with a possible D match to TRBD1 (6 bases). The CDR3 runs 14 residues. Germline CDR1 reads SGHTA; CDR2 reads FQGNSA. Deletions cut 5 bases from V and 0 bases from J, with 10 bases between. Here the CDR3 DNA reads TGTGCCAGCAGCCACAGGGAACTGAACACTGAAGCTTTCTTT. Translating gives CASSHRELNTEAFF. The variable domain in full, with the rest retrieved from reference TRBV7-2 and TRBJ1-1, is GAGVSQSPSNKVTEKGKDVELRCDPISGHTALYWYRQSLGQGLEFLIYFQGNSAPDKSGLPSDRFSAERTGGSVSTLTIQRTQQEDSAVYLCASSHRELNTEAFFGQGTRLTVV.

The V and J genes are TRBV19 and TRBJ2-2; D uncertain. V lost 6 bases to trimming and J lost 6 bases, with 5 bases between them. Per the germline V gene, CDR1 is LNHDA and CDR2 is SQIVND (reference sequence). CDR3 length equals 11 residues. CDR3 loop: CASSPSGELFF. The CDR3 DNA follows: TGTGCCAGTAGCCCTTCCGGGGAGCTGTTTTTT. Full variable domain (outside the CDR3, taken from reference TRBV19 and TRBJ2-2): DGGITQSPKYLFRKEGQNVTLSCEQNLNHDAMYWYRQDPGQGLRLIYYSQIVNDFQKGDIAEGYSVSREKKESFPLTVTSAQKNPTAFYLCASSPSGELFFGEGSRLTVL.

On this clone: One junction end does not reproduce the germline sequence, and a read error may be involved. The chain uses TRBV6-1 and TRBJ1-5; 10 bases agree with TRBD1. CDR3 size: 15 residues. The V gene's germline CDR1 is MNHNS and CDR2 SASEGT. CDR3 region: CASSELTGGNQPQHF. The DNA of the CDR3 is TGTGCCAGCAGTGAATTGACAGGGGGCAACCAGCCCCAGCATTTT.

On this clone itself: One end of the junction is discordant with germline, which a read error may explain. This sequence joins TRBV7-9 and TRBJ1-1, with TRBD1 identical over 8 bases. Germline V gives CDR1 SEHNR, CDR2 FQNEAQ (reference sequence). The CDR3 runs 13 residues. The CDR3 nucleotides read TGTTCCAGCATCCGCGACAGGGGCACTGAAGCTTTCTTT. It translates to CSSIRDRGTEAFF.

The rearrangement links TRBV5-4 to TRBJ2-7, with TRBD1 matching over 9 bases. The CDR3 covers 19 residues. The germline V gene encodes CDR1 SGHNT and CDR2 YYREEE (reference sequence). Trimming at V came to 4 bases and at J to 3 bases, leaving 20 bases not matched to a gene. CDR3 loop: CASSTDRDREVPLDYEQYF. CDR3 DNA: TGTGCCAGCAGCACCGACCGGGACAGGGAAGTACCTTTGGACTACGAGCAGTACTTC.

This clone was seen once. The J gene is TRBJ2-5, the V gene TRBV7-8; possibly TRBD1 for D (6 bases). The J call is in doubt because the DNA end fits TRBJ2-7 better. This CDR3 spans 14 amino acids. Germline V gene sequence: CDR1 SGHVS, CDR2 FQNEAQ. The CDR3 DNA follows: TGTGCCAGCAGCTTAGCACAGGGAACCTACGAGCAGTACTTC. As protein: CASSLAQGTYEQYF.

This chain links TRBV6-4 with TRBJ2-1, with TRBD2 identical over 11 bases. The J segment lost 4 bases and the V segment lost 3 bases, leaving 5 bases of the junction unmatched. The germline gives CDR1 MRHNA, CDR2 SNTAGT. The length of the CDR3 is 16 residues. CDR3 nucleotides: TGTGCCAGCAGTGAGAAGGGACTAGCGGAATACAATGAGCAGTTCTTC. Translating it yields CASSEKGLAEYNEQFF.

V usage is TRBV4-1 and J usage is TRBJ2-7, with D possibly being TRBD1 (5 bases). This CDR3 has 15 amino acids. From germline, CDR1 is MGHRA and CDR2 YSYEKL. V gave up 5 bases and J gave up 2 bases, with 16 bases separating them. The CDR3 is CASSRAPGSTYEQYF. Written as DNA, the CDR3 is TGCGCCAGCAGCAGGGCCCCAGGGTCTACCTACGAGCAGTACTTC.